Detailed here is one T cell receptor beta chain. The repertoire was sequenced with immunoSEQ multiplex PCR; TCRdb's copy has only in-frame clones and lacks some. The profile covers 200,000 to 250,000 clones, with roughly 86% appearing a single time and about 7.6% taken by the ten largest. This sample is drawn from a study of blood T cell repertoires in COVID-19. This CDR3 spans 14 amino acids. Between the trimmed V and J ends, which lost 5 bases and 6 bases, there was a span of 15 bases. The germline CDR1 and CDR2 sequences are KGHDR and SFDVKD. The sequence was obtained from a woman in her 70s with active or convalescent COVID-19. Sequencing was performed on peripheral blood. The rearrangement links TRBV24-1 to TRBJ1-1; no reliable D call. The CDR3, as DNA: TGTGCCACCAGTGGGGAGGGAATCTTTTCTGAAGCTTTCTTT. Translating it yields CATSGEGIFSEAFF.